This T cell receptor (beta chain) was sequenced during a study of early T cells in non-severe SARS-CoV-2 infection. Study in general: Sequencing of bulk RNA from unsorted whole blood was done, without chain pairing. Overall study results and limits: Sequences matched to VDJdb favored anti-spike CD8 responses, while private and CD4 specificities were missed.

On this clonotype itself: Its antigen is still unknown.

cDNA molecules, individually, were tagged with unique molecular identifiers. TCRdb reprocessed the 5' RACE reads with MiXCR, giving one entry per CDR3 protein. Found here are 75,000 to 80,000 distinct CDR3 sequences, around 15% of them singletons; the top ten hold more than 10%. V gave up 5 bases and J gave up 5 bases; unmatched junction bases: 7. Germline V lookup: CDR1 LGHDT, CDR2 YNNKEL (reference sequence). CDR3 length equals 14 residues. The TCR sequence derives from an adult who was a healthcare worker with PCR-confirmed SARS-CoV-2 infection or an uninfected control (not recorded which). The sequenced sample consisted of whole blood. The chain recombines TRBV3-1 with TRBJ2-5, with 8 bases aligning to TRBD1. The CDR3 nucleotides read TGTGCCAGCAGCAAGCAGGGGGCAGAGGAGACCCAGTACTTC. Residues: CASSKQGAEETQYF.